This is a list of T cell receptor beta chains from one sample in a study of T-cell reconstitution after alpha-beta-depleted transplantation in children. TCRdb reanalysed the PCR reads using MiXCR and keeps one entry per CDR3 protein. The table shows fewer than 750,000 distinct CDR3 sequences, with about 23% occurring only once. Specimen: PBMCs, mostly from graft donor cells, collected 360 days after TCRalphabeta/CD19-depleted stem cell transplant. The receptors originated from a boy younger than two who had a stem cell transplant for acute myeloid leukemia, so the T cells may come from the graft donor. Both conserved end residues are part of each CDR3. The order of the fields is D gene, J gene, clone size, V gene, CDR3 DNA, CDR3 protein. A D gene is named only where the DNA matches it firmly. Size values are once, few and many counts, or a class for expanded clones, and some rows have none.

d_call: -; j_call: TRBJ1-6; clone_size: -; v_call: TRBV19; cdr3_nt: TGTGCCAGTAGGATAGAGTATAATTCACCCCTCCACTTT; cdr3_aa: CASRIEYNSPLHF
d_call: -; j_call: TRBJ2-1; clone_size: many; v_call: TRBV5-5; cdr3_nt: TGTGCCAGCAGCCTGGTGGCGGTTGGTGAGCAGTTCTTC; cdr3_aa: CASSLVAVGEQFF
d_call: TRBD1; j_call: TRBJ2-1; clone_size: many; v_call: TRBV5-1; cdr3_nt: TGCGCCAGCAGCTTGGGTTTCGGGACAGGGATCGATAATGAGCAGTTCTTC; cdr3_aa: CASSLGFGTGIDNEQFF
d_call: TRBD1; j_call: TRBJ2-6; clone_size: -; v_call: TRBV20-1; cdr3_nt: TGCAGTGCTACCGGACAGGGCAAGGCTGGGGCCAACGTCCTGACTTTC; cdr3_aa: CSATGQGKAGANVLTF
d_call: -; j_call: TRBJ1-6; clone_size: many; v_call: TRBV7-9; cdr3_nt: TGTGCCAGCAGCTCCGGACGCTATAATTCACCCCTCCACTTT; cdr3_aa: CASSSGRYNSPLHF
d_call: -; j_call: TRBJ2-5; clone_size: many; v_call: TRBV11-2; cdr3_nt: TGTGCCAGCAGCTTAGTTTACGGGCTGGAGACCCAGTACTTC; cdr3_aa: CASSLVYGLETQYF
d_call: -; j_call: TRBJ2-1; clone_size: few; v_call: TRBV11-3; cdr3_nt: TGTGCCAGCAGCGACGACAGCTACAATGAGCAGTTCTTC; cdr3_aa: CASSDDSYNEQFF
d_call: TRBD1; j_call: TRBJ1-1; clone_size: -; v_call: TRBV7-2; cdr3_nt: TGTGCCACGTCGACCATAGGACAGGGGGACACTGAAGCTTTCTTT; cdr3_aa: CATSTIGQGDTEAFF
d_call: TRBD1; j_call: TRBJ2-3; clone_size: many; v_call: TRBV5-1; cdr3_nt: TGCGCCAGCAGCCTTCAGGGGGCGAGAACAGATACGCAGTATTTT; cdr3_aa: CASSLQGARTDTQYF
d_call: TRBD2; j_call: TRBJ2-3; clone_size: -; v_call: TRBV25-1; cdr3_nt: TGTGCCAGCAGTGCCCCAGCGGGGGAGAACACAGATACGCAGTATTTT; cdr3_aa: CASSAPAGENTDTQYF
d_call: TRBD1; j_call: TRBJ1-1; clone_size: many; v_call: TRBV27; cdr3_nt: TGTGCCAGCAGTACTACAGGGGGCCTGGGAGCTTTCTTT; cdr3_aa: CASSTTGGLGAFF
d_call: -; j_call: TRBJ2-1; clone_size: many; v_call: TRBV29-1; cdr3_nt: TGCAGCGTTGAAGATCCCGTTAACCACCGATACAATGAGCAGTTCTTC; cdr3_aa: CSVEDPVNHRYNEQFF
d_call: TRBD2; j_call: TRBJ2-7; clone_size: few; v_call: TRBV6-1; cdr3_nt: TGTGCCAGCAGAGGCGAGCGGGGGTTCTCCTACGAGCAGTACTTC; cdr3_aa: CASRGERGFSYEQYF
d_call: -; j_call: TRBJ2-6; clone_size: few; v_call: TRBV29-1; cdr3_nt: TGCAGCGTTGAGAGAGGGTCTGGGGCCAACGTCCTGACTTTC; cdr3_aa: CSVERGSGANVLTF
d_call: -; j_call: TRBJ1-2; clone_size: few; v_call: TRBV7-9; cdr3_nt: TGTGCCAGCAGCTTTCCAGGCCATGGCTACACCTTC; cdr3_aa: CASSFPGHGYTF
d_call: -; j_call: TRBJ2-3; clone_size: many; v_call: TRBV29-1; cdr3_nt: TGCAGCGCGCAAGGGGGGCATGGCACAGATACGCAGTATTTT; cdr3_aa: CSAQGGHGTDTQYF
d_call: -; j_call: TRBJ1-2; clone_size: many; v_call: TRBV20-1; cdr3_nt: TGCAGTGCTCCACAGGGAGACTATGGCTACACCTTC; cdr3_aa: CSAPQGDYGYTF
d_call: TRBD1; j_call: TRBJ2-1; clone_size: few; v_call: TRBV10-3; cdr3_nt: TGTGCCATCAGTGGGGGCCGGGACAGGGCTGGTGAGCAGTTCTTC; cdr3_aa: CAISGGRDRAGEQFF
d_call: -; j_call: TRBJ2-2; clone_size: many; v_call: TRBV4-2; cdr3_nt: TGTGCCAGCAGATCTTTTTCTAGCCCCCGCACCGGGGAGCTGTTTTTT; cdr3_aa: CASRSFSSPRTGELFF
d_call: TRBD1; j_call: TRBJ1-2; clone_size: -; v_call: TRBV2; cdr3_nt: TGTGCCAGCAGTCCCCGGGACAGACCCTATGGCTACACCTTC; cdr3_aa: CASSPRDRPYGYTF
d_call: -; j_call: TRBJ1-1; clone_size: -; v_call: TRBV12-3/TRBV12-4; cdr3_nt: TGTGCCAGCAGTTCTACAGGAAAGGCAAGCGAAGCTTTCTTT; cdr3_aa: CASSSTGKASEAFF
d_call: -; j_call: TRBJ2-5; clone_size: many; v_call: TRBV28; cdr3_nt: TGTGCCAGCAGTTTGGACCTTCTACTGCGAGAGACCCAGTACTTC; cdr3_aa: CASSLDLLLRETQYF
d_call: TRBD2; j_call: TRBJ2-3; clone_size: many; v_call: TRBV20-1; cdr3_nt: TGCAGTGCCAGACCCTTGCCGGGGGGAAACACAGATACGCAGTATTTT; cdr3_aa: CSARPLPGGNTDTQYF
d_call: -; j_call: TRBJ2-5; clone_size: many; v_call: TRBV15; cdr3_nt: TGTGCCACCAGCAGAGCACAGCAAGAGACCCAGTACTTC; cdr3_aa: CATSRAQQETQYF
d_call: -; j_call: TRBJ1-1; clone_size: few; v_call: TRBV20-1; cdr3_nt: TGCAGTGCTGCACCCGGACCGCTGAACACTGAAGCTTTCTTT; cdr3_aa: CSAAPGPLNTEAFF
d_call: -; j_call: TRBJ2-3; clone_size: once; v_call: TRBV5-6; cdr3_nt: TGTGCCAGCAGCAGGGGGGGGGGTCGATTCACAGATACGCAGTATTTT; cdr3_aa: CASSRGGGRFTDTQYF
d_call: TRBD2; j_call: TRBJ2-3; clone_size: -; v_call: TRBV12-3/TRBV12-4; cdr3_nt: TGTGCCAGCAGTCTTCCGGGACTAGCGCAGGGGACAGATACGCAGTATTTT; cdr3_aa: CASSLPGLAQGTDTQYF
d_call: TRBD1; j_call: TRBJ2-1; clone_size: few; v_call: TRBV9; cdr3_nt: TGTGCCAGCAGCCCGATGTTAACAGGGGGCGCTTCTGATGAGCAGTTCTTC; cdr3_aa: CASSPMLTGGASDEQFF
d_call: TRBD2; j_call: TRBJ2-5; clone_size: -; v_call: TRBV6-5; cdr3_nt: TGTGCCAGCAGTTACGTAGCGGGCCTACAAGAGACCCAGTACTTC; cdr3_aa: CASSYVAGLQETQYF
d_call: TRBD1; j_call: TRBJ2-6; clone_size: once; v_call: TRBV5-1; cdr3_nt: TGCGCCAGCAGCCCCTCTGGACAGGGCTCTACTGGGGCCAACGTCCTGACTTTC; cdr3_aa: CASSPSGQGSTGANVLTF
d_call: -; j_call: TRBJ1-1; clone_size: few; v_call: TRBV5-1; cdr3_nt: TGCGCCAGCAGCTTGTGGGACAACACTGAAGCTTTCTTT; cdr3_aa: CASSLWDNTEAFF
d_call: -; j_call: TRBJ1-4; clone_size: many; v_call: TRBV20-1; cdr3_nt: TGCAGTGCTAGACCCCGGGGAGGGCCTAATGAAAAACTGTTTTTT; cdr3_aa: CSARPRGGPNEKLFF
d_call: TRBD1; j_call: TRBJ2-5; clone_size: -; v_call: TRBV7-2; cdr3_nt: TGTGCCAGCAGCTTAGAAGGCCAGGGGGCAAGAGCGGCCCAGTACTTC; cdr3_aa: CASSLEGQGARAAQYF
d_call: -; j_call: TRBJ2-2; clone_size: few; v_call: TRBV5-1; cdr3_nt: TGCGCCAGCAGCTTGACTCGTACCCTCACCGGGGAGCTGTTTTTT; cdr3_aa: CASSLTRTLTGELFF
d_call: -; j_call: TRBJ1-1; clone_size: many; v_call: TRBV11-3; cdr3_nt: TGTGCCAGCAGCTTCCCAGGTCTTCAAGCTTTCTTT; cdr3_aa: CASSFPGLQAFF
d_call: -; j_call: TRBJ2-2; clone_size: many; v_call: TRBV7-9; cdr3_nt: TGTGCCAGCAGCCCCCCCCGCAGGGCCGCGAACACCGGGGAGCTGTTTTTT; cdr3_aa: CASSPPRRAANTGELFF
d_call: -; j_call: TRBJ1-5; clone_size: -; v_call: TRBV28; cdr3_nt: TGTGCCAGCAGTTTAAGGGCCGTAGCCCAGCCCCAGCATTTT; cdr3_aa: CASSLRAVAQPQHF
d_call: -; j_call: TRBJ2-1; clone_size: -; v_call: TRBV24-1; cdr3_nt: TGTGCCACCAGTGATAGGGTCCTGACTCGGAATGAGCAGTTCTTC; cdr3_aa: CATSDRVLTRNEQFF
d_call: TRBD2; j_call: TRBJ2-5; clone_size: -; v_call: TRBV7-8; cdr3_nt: TGTGCCAGCAGCTTAACCGCAGGGCGGGGGGAGACCCAGTACTTC; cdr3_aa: CASSLTAGRGETQYF
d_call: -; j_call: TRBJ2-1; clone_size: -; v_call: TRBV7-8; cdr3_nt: TGTGCCAGCAGCTTAATCGCGTCTGGGACGTTAAATGAGCAGTTCTTC; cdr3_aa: CASSLIASGTLNEQFF
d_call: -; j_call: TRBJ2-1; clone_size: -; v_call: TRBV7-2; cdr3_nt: TGTGCCAGCAGCTTAGGTCTGAGTCCATCCTACAATGAGCAGTTCTTC; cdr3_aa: CASSLGLSPSYNEQFF
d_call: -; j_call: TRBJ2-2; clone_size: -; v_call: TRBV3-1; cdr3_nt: -; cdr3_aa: CASSPSFRAGQLFF
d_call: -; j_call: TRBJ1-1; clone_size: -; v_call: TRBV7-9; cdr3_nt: TGTGCCAGCAGCTTAGAGGGCAGGGTCGGAGCTTTCTTT; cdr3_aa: CASSLEGRVGAFF
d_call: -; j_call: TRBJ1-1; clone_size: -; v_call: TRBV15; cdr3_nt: TGTGCCACCAGCCCAGACGGGGGGTTGAACACTGAAGCTTTCTTT; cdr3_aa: CATSPDGGLNTEAFF
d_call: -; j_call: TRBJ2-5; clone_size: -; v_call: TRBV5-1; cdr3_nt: TGCGCCAGCAGCGAGACTAGAGCACTAGGAAAGACCCAGTACTTC; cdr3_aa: CASSETRALGKTQYF
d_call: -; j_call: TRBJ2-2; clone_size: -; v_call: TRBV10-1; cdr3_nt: TGCGCCAGCAGTGATACGGGACACGGCACCGGGGAGCTGTTTTTT; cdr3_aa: CASSDTGHGTGELFF
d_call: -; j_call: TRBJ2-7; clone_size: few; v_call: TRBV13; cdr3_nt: TGTGCCAGCAGCTTAACCGGGCCCTCCTACGAGCAGTACTTC; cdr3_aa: CASSLTGPSYEQYF
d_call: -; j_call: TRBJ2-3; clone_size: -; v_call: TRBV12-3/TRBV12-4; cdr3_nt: TGTGCCAGCAGTTTAGACCAGGAGGGGGCAGATACGCAGTATTTT; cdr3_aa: CASSLDQEGADTQYF
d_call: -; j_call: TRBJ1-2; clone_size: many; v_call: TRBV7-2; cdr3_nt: TGTGCCAGCAGCCAGCAGGAGTTAGGGACAAGGAGCTACACCTTC; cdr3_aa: CASSQQELGTRSYTF
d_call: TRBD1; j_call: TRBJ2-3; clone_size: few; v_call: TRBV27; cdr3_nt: TGTGCCAGCAGTTTACGGCCCGGGACAGTTAGCACAGATACGCAGTATTTT; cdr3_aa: CASSLRPGTVSTDTQYF
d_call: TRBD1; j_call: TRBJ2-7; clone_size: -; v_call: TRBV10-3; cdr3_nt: TGTGCCACCCGGACAGGGAGCTCCTACGAGCAGTACTTT; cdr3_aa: CATRTGSSYEQYF
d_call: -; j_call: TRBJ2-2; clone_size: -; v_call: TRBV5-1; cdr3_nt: TGCGCCAGCAGCTTGATCACAGACAACACCGGGGAGCTGTTTTTT; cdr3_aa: CASSLITDNTGELFF
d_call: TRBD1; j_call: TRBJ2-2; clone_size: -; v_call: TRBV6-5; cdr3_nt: TGTGCCAGCAGTTCCCGGACAGGGGCGGCCGGGGAGCTGTTTTTT; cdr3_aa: CASSSRTGAAGELFF
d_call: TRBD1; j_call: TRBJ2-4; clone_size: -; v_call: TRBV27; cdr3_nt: TGTGCCAGCAGTGCCCCGGGACAGGGAATTCACATTCAGTACTTC; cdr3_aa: CASSAPGQGIHIQYF
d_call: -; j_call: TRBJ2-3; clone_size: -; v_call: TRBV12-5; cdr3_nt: TGTGCTGGGGCCTCCCACAACCGCACAGATACGCAGTATTTT; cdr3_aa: CAGASHNRTDTQYF
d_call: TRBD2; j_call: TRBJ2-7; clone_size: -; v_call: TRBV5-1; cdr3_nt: TGCGCCAGCAGCTTAACTTGGGACGGGGGGTACGAGCAGTACTTC; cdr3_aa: CASSLTWDGGYEQYF
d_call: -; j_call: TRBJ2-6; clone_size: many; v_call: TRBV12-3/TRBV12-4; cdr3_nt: TGTGCCAGCAGCCCGCGGAACTCTGGGGCCAACGTCCTGACTTTC; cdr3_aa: CASSPRNSGANVLTF